The 6 T cell receptor beta chains reported below all come from one sample, sequenced in a study of STAT5B mutations in CD4+ large granular lymphocyte leukemia. Here immunoSEQ multiplex PCR was the method, and the copy in TCRdb shows in-frame clones only, minus some. The sample has 30,000 to 35,000 clones; about four fifths are singletons. The source material was CD4+ T cells from blood buffy coats. These receptors all stem from a human donor in good health.

This clone was recorded a few times. The chain combines TRBV7-9 with TRBJ2-6; D unresolved. V gave up 7 bases and J gave up 0 bases, with 10 bases separating them. This CDR3 is 15 amino acids long. In germline, CDR1 is SEHNR, CDR2 FQNEAQ (reference sequence). The DNA of the CDR3 is TGTGCCAGCACCACCGCAGCCTCTGGGGCCAACGTCCTGACTTTC. Protein: CASTTAASGANVLTF. The full variable domain, rest sourced from reference TRBV7-9 and TRBJ2-6, is DTGVSQNPRHKITKRGQNVTFRCDPISEHNRLYWYRQTLGQGPEFLTYFQNEAQLEKSRLLSDRFSAERPKGSFSTLEIQRTEQGDSAMYLCASTTAASGANVLTFGAGSRLTVL.

This clone was counted a few times. The rearrangement joins TRBV19 to TRBJ1-1, with TRBD1 matching 7 bases. The trim removed 5 bases at V and 8 bases at J, leaving 11 bases unmatched. The germline CDR1 and CDR2 sequences are LNHDA and SQIVND (reference sequence). This CDR3 spans 14 amino acids. The CDR3 nucleotides are TGTGCCAGTAGTCTTCTTCGGGACAGTCGGGAAGCTTTCTTT. As protein: CASSLLRDSREAFF.

This clone showed up just once. The rearrangement joins TRBV28 to TRBJ1-2, with D unclear. CDR1 is MDHEN, CDR2 SYDVKM, per germline. Trimming cost V 3 bases and J 8 bases, with 10 bases left between them. The CDR3 contains 12 residues. The CDR3 region is CASSLRRGGYTF. The CDR3 DNA follows: TGTGCCAGCAGTTTGCGCCGAGGGGGCTACACCTTC.

The chain carries TRBV7-6 and TRBJ2-1, with TRBD2 matching 8 bases. The CDR3 loop spans 13 amino acids. CDR1 is SGHVS and CDR2 is FNYEAQ in the germline V gene. The V and J ends lost 0 bases and 9 bases, in that order; junction bases with no gene match: 1. The CDR3 DNA is TGTGCCAGCAGCTTAGCCCGGGAGGGTGAGCAGTTCTTC. Translating it yields CASSLAREGEQFF.

The CDR3 bases are TGTGCCAGCAGTGAGGACAGGATAACAACTAATGAAAAACTGTTTTTT. Translated: CASSEDRITTNEKLFF. The chain joins TRBV2 to TRBJ1-4, with 7 bases aligning to TRBD1. This CDR3 comprises 16 residues. Germline CDR1 reads SNHLY; CDR2 reads FYNNEI. Trimming at V came to 3 bases and at J to 0 bases, leaving 4 bases not matched to a gene.

In DNA, the CDR3 is TGTGCCAGCAGTATTCCAGGTACGGCCTATGGCTACACCTTC. This sequence encodes CASSIPGTAYGYTF. The chain joins TRBV28 to TRBJ1-2; D is ambiguous. V was clipped by 5 bases and J by 4 bases, with 14 bases between them. Germline V gene sequence: CDR1 MDHEN, CDR2 SYDVKM. The CDR3 is 14 residues long.